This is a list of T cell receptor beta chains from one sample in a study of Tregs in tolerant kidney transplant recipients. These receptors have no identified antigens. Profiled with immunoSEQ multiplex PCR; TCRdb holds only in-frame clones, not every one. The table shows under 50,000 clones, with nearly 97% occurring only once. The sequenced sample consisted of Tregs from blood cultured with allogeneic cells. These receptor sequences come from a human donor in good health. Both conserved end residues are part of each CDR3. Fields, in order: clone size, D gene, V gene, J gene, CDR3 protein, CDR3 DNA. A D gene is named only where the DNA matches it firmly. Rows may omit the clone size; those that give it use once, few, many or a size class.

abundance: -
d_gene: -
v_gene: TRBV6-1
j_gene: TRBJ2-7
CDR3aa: CASSRAGAYEQYF
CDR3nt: TGTGCCAGCAGTCGAGCTGGGGCCTACGAGCAGTACTTC

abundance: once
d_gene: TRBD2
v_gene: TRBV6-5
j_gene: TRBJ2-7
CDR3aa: CASSLLGGGLYEQYF
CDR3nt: TGTGCCAGCAGCCTACTCGGCGGGGGGTTATACGAGCAGTACTTC

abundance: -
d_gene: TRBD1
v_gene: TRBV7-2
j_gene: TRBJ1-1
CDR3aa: CASSRGGGRTEAFF
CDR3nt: TGTGCCAGCAGCCGAGGGGGCGGGCGCACTGAAGCTTTCTTT

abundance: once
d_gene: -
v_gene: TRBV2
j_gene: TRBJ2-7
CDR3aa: CASSGRQGNEQYF
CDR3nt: TGTGCCAGCAGTGGTCGGCAGGGTAACGAGCAGTACTTC

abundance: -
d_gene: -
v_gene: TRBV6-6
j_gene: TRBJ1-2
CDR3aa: CASSMAGPYYGYTF
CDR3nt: TGTGCCAGCAGTATGGCAGGACCGTACTATGGCTACACCTTC

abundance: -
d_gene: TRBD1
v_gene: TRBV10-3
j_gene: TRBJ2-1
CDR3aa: CATAGQDYNEQFF
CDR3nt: TGTGCCACGGCGGGACAGGACTACAATGAGCAGTTCTTC

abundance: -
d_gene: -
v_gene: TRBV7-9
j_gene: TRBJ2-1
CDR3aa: CASSLGLGATEQFF
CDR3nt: TGTGCCAGCAGCTTAGGTTTGGGAGCGACTGAGCAGTTCTTC

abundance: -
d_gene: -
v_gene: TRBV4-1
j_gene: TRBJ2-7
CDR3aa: CASSQAPGIAYEQYF
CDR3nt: TGCGCCAGCAGCCAAGCCCCCGGGATTGCCTACGAGCAGTACTTC

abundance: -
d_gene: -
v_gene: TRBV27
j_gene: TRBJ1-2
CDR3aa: CASSTRTDYGYTF
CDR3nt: TGTGCCAGCAGTACGAGGACAGACTATGGCTACACCTTC

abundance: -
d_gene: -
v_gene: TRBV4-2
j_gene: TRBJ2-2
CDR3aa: CASSQRTVNTGELFF
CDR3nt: TGTGCCAGCAGCCAGAGGACAGTCAACACCGGGGAGCTGTTTTTT

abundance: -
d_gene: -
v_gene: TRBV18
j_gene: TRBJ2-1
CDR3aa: CASSRGGPPVYNEQFF
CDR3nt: TGTGCCAGCTCACGTGGAGGGCCGCCAGTCTACAATGAGCAGTTCTTC

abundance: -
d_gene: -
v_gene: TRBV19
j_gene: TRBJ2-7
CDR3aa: CASMVRPYEQYF
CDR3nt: TGTGCCAGTATGGTCAGACCCTACGAGCAGTACTTC

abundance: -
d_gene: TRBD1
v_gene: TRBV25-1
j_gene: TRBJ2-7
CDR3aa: CASSQGYRGSYEQYF
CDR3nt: TGTGCCAGCAGCCAGGGGTACAGGGGAAGCTACGAGCAGTACTTC

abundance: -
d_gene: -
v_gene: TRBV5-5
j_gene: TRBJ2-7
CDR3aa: CASSLEMAQGYAYEQYF
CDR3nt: TGTGCCAGCAGCTTGGAAATGGCCCAGGGGTATGCCTACGAGCAGTACTTC

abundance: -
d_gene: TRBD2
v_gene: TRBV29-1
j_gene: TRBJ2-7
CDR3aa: CSAGLAGKLYEQYF
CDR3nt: TGCAGCGCAGGACTAGCGGGAAAGTTGTACGAGCAGTACTTC

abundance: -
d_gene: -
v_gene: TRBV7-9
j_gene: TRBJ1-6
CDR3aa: CASSLEEGISLHF
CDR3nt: TGTGCCAGCAGCTTAGAGGAAGGGATATCCCTCCACTTT

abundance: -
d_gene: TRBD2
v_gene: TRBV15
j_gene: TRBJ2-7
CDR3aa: CATSRDLLAGSSYEQYF
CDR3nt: TGTGCCACCAGCAGAGATCTACTAGCGGGAAGCTCCTACGAGCAGTACTTC

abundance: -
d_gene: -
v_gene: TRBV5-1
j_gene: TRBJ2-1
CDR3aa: CASSLEANEQFF
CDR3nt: TGCGCCAGCAGCTTGGAGGCCAATGAGCAGTTCTTC

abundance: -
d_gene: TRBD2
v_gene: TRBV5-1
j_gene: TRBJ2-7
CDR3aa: CASSPGLAGGSYEQYF
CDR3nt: TGCGCCAGCAGCCCAGGACTAGCGGGAGGCTCCTACGAGCAGTACTTC

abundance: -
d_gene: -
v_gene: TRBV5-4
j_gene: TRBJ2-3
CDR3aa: CASSQDTRGTQYF
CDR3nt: TGTGCCAGCAGCCAGGACACCCGCGGTACGCAGTATTTT